What follows are 25 T cell receptor beta chains derived from one specimen sequenced in a study of post-analysis software for immune sequencing data. Whole-study results and caveats: Patients used several TRBV segments, including TRBV5-6, TRBV5-1 and TRBV20-1, more often than controls.

Each TCR beta cDNA library carried unique molecular identifiers. Using its own MiXCR run on the PCR reads, TCRdb lists one record per CDR3 protein. The data contain about 800,000 distinct CDR3 sequences, around 27% of them singletons. Their target antigens are unknown. Sequencing was done on a sample of blood. The receptor source for this set is a girl aged 10 to 17 with multiple sclerosis.

The J gene is TRBJ2-6, the V gene TRBV12-5; TRBD1 matches 9 bases. The CDR3 length is 19 residues. The germline V gene has CDR1 LGHNT and CDR2 FRNRAP. V trimming: 2 bases; J trimming: 4 bases; junction bases outside the gene matches: 12. CDR3 in amino acids: CASGLWVITGGWGANVLTF. In DNA, the CDR3 is TGTGCTAGTGGTTTGTGGGTCATTACAGGGGGCTGGGGGGCCAACGTCCTGACTTTC. The variable domain in full, completed from reference TRBV12-5 and TRBJ2-6, reads DARVTQTPRHKVTEMGQEVTMRCQPILGHNTVFWYRQTMMQGLELLAYFRNRAPLDDSGMPKDRFSAEMPDATLATLKIQPSEPRDSAVYFCASGLWVITGGWGANVLTFGAGSRLTVL.

This clonotype has only a few counts. The chain joins TRBV6-2 or TRBV6-3 to TRBJ2-7; D unclear. The germline gives CDR1 MNHEY, CDR2 SVGEGT. V was pared by 4 bases and J by 5 bases, with 18 bases between. This CDR3 is 15 amino acids long. The CDR3, as DNA: TGTGCCAGCAGTTTCAGACCGGGCCCGAGGAACGAGCAGTACTTC. Its protein is CASSFRPGPRNEQYF.

The rearrangement uses TRBV20-1 and TRBJ2-7, with TRBD2 identical over 12 bases. Germline CDR1 reads DFQATT; CDR2 reads SNEGSKA (reference sequence). The CDR3 length is 17 residues. V shed 0 bases, J shed 2 bases, and the junction held 8 bases outside the gene matches. CDR3 in amino acids: CSARDSLAGGPPYEQYF. The CDR3 nucleotides are TGCAGTGCTAGAGATTCACTAGCGGGAGGCCCCCCCTACGAGCAGTACTTC.

This clonotype was detected only a few times. This chain connects TRBV12-3 or TRBV12-4 to TRBJ1-5, with D maybe TRBD1 (5 bases). Trimming left V 6 bases short and J 5 bases short, with 11 bases between. The CDR3 is 13 residues long. Here the CDR3 DNA reads TGTGCCAGCAGGCCTCAGGGACATCAGCCCCAGCATTTT. Translation: CASRPQGHQPQHF.

In its sample, this clonotype was seen a few times. The rearrangement uses TRBV6-2 or TRBV6-3 and TRBJ2-1; perhaps TRBD2 as D (6 bases). Trimming cost V 4 bases and J 8 bases, with 15 bases left between them. CDR3 length: 14 amino acids. In germline, CDR1 is MNHEY, CDR2 SVGEGT. For the CDR3, the DNA is TGTGCCAGCAGTTTAAGGGCCTCGGGGGATGAGCAGTTCTTC. It codes for CASSLRASGDEQFF.

At least ten counts were recorded for this clonotype. The V gene is TRBV4-3, the J gene TRBJ2-7; no reliable D call. The CDR3 runs 14 residues. Germline loops: CDR1 LGHNA, CDR2 YSLEER. Trimming shortened V by 0 bases and J by 6 bases, and 12 bases separated the two germline ends. The CDR3 reads CASSQDSIGIEQYF. The CDR3 DNA follows: TGCGCCAGCAGCCAAGATAGTATAGGGATCGAGCAGTACTTC.

This clonotype appeared a few times. This chain connects TRBV20-1 to TRBJ1-5; possibly TRBD1 for D (6 bases). CDR1 DFQATT and CDR2 SNEGSKA come from the germline V gene (reference sequence). Trimming left V 3 bases short and J 0 bases short, with 12 bases between. The CDR3 runs to 15 residues. CDR3 DNA sequence: TGCAGTGCTAGCGGGACAAGTTCTAGCAATCAGCCCCAGCATTTT. It is translated as CSASGTSSSNQPQHF.

This clonotype showed up just once. The V and J genes are TRBV2 and TRBJ2-3, with D perhaps TRBD2 (5 bases). From germline, CDR1 is SNHLY and CDR2 FYNNEI. The CDR3 covers 14 residues. V was trimmed by 11 bases and J by 3 bases, leaving 18 bases between them. Written as DNA, the CDR3 is TGTGCCGCCTCCCGACGGACGGGGACAGATACGCAGTATTTT. Encoded protein: CAASRRTGTDTQYF.

The rearrangement joins TRBV9 to TRBJ1-2; tentative D call: TRBD1 (5 bases). From germline, CDR1 is SGDLS and CDR2 YYNGEE. This CDR3 contains 14 residues. Trimming stripped 6 bases from V and 5 bases from J, with 17 bases between. For the CDR3, the DNA is TGTGCCAGCAACGGGGGGGGAACGGAGTATGGCTACACCTTC. Amino acid sequence: CASNGGGTEYGYTF.

The rearrangement joins TRBV13 to TRBJ2-2, with D unclear. V was trimmed by 5 bases and J by 2 bases, leaving 9 bases between them. This CDR3 is built from 14 residues. Germline CDR1 reads PRHDT; CDR2 reads FYEKMQ (reference sequence). CDR3 sequence reads: CASSGRHNTGELFF. Here the CDR3 DNA reads TGTGCCAGCAGCGGTCGACACAACACCGGGGAGCTGTTTTTT. The whole variable domain, remainder taken from reference TRBV13 and TRBJ2-2, is AAGVIQSPRHLIKEKRETATLKCYPIPRHDTVYWYQQGPGQDPQFLISFYEKMQSDKGSIPDRFSAQQFSDYHSELNMSSLELGDSALYFCASSGRHNTGELFFGEGSRLTVL.

V and J are TRBV6-2 or TRBV6-3 and TRBJ2-1, with unresolved D. The CDR3 consists of 17 residues. Trimming pared 0 bases from V and 10 bases from J, leaving 22 bases between. Germline lookup yields CDR1 MNHEY and CDR2 SVGEGT. CDR3 region: CASSYSIDRALQLEQFF. CDR3 sequence (DNA): TGTGCCAGCAGTTACTCGATCGATAGGGCCCTACAATTAGAGCAGTTCTTC.

This sequence joins TRBV14 and TRBJ2-1; 7 bases line up with TRBD2. CDR1 SGHDN and CDR2 FVKESK come from the germline V gene. This CDR3 is built from 17 residues. The V segment lost 3 bases and the J segment 8 bases; nucleotides outside the gene matches: 16. CDR3 protein: CASSQDYPRDYPHEQFF. Written as DNA, the CDR3 is TGTGCCAGCAGCCAGGATTACCCGCGGGACTACCCCCATGAGCAGTTCTTC.

This clonotype was recorded many times. The J gene is TRBJ2-3, the V gene TRBV28, with D possibly TRBD2 on 6 matching bases. This CDR3 has 13 amino acids. V lost 1 base and J 11 bases, leaving 13 bases between the germline ends. Germline CDR1 MDHEN, CDR2 SYDVKM. The CDR3 nucleotides read TGTGCCAGCAGTTTATCCCCTTTGCGGGAGCAGTATTTT. Protein sequence: CASSLSPLREQYF.

This clonotype was picked up many times. This chain links TRBV29-1 with TRBJ2-4, with D maybe TRBD1 (6 bases). V was cut by 2 bases and J by 9 bases, with 14 bases left in between. The CDR3 extends over 13 amino acids. Germline V gives CDR1 SQVTM, CDR2 ANQGSEA. This chain's CDR3 is CSVEWGQNGIQYF. DNA for the CDR3: TGCAGCGTTGAATGGGGGCAGAACGGCATTCAGTACTTC.

V and J are TRBV5-1 and TRBJ2-4, with TRBD2 matching over 13 bases. V shed 4 bases, J shed 5 bases, and the junction held 9 bases outside the gene matches. The CDR3 extends over 17 amino acids. The germline CDR1 and CDR2 sequences are SGHRS and YFSETQ. The CDR3 region is CASSPRTSGSRENIQYF. The DNA for the CDR3 is TGCGCCAGCAGCCCGCGGACTAGCGGGAGTAGGGAAAACATTCAGTACTTC.

This clonotype was found a few times. The V call is TRBV24-1, the J call TRBJ1-2, with 8 bases that match TRBD1. The ends lost 4 bases at V and 9 bases at J; junction bases unmatched: 12. Germline CDR1 KGHDR, CDR2 SFDVKD. CDR3 length equals 15 residues. The CDR3 sequence is CATSEVDRGAGSYTF. DNA for the CDR3: TGTGCCACCAGTGAGGTCGACAGGGGAGCAGGGAGCTACACCTTC.

This clonotype was observed a handful of times. This sequence joins TRBV5-1 and TRBJ2-1, with 9 bases identical to TRBD1. Trimming at V came to 3 bases and at J to 9 bases, leaving 13 bases not matched to a gene. The germline V gene encodes CDR1 SGHRS and CDR2 YFSETQ. The CDR3 is 16 amino acids. In DNA, the CDR3 is TGCGCCAGCAGCTCGAGACAGGGGGTGGGCACGAGTGAGCAGTTCTTC. Translating gives CASSSRQGVGTSEQFF.

This chain joins TRBV28 and TRBJ2-1; 12 positions agree with TRBD2. Losses at the gene ends were 5 bases for V and 7 bases for J; bases not matched to a gene: 6. This CDR3 is built from 15 residues. CDR1 MDHEN and CDR2 SYDVKM come from the germline V gene. The CDR3 spells CASSILLAGGNEQFF. The CDR3 DNA reads TGTGCCAGCAGTATTCTACTAGCGGGAGGTAATGAGCAGTTCTTC.

CDR3 nucleotide sequence: TGTGCCAGCAGTTCCCGGGACAGTAAAAACTATGGCTACACCTTC. It encodes CASSSRDSKNYGYTF. The chain combines TRBV6-6 with TRBJ1-2; 7 bases match TRBD1. The CDR3 totals 15 residues. V shed 4 bases, J shed 2 bases, and the junction held 7 bases outside the gene matches. CDR1 is MNHNY, CDR2 SVGAGI, per germline (reference sequence).

A note on this clonotype: One end of the junction varies from germline; a read error may be responsible. The chain uses TRBV7-8 and TRBJ2-6; D unclear. CDR1 is SGHVS and CDR2 is FQNEAQ in the germline V gene. This CDR3 is built from 16 residues. The chain's CDR3 is CTSSHVVASGANVLTF. The CDR3 coding sequence is TGTACCAGCAGCCATGTCGTAGCCTCTGGGGCCAACGTCCTGACTTTC.

This clonotype was seen at least ten times. The CDR3 loop is CAISGSGGSYNEQFF. The CDR3 DNA is TGTGCCATCAGTGGAAGCGGGGGGTCCTACAATGAGCAGTTCTTC. V gene TRBV10-3 combines with J gene TRBJ2-1, with 9 bases identical to TRBD2. Trimming removed 4 bases from V and 1 base from J; junction bases left unmatched: 2. Looked up from germline, CDR1 is ENHRY and CDR2 is SYGVKD. There are 15 residues in the CDR3.

This sequence joins TRBV5-1 and TRBJ2-3, with D possibly matching TRBD2 (5 bases). Trimming took 4 bases from V and 5 from J, leaving 20 bases between them. Germline CDR1 SGHRS, CDR2 YFSETQ. The CDR3 loop spans 16 amino acids. As DNA, the CDR3 is TGCGCCAGCAGCAAAAGACAAACGGGGATAGGAGATACGCAGTATTTT. It translates to CASSKRQTGIGDTQYF.

This clonotype has ten or more counts. The chain is built from TRBV6-5 and TRBJ2-5; weak D call: TRBD2 (5 bases). The CDR3 length is 14 residues. Germline CDR1 and CDR2: MNHEY and SVGAGI. V was shortened by 0 bases and J by 3 bases, with 8 bases between the two germline ends. For the CDR3, the DNA is TGTGCCAGCAGTTACTCGAGCGGAGAAGAGACCCAGTACTTC. This translates into CASSYSSGEETQYF.

This clonotype turned up a few times. The CDR3 sequence is CASSSGDREIHEQFF. The CDR3 nucleotides read TGTGCCAGCAGCTCGGGAGACAGGGAAATCCATGAGCAGTTCTTC. This chain links TRBV5-5 with TRBJ2-1; D possibly corresponds to TRBD1 (7 bases). V was trimmed by 3 bases and J by 8 bases, leaving 18 bases between them. The length of the CDR3 is 15 residues. Germline V gives CDR1 SGHKS, CDR2 YYEKEE (reference sequence).

This clonotype has just a few counts. V usage is TRBV6-5 and J usage is TRBJ2-6; 8 bases align to TRBD2. CDR1 and CDR2 (germline): MNHEY, SVGAGI. V lost 7 bases, J lost 1 base, and 6 bases stayed unmatched. The CDR3 runs to 16 residues. DNA for the CDR3: TGTGCCAGCACTTTCCGGGGGGGATCTGGGGCCAACGTCCTGACTTTC. Protein: CASTFRGGSGANVLTF.